This TCR beta chain was sequenced during a study of blood T cells in healthy people across ages. Whole-study results and caveats: Higher diversity, along with more naive CD4+ cells, distinguished long-lived donors from aged donors.

All donors came from Russia, were Caucasian and healthy, and spanned ages about 6 to 90. Germline CDR1 and CDR2: DFQATT and SNEGSKA (reference sequence). CDR3 length: 15 residues. With 0 bases clipped from V and 4 bases from J, the junction kept 6 bases outside the gene matches. About this clonotype itself: Its target is unknown.

Sample-barcoded 5' priming and a J-beta primer mix drove a second PCR of about 7 to 11 cycles. Each CDR3 protein gets one entry after TCRdb re-called the 5' RACE reads with MiXCR. The sample holds around 780,000 distinct CDR3 sequences; 20% to 30% are singletons and the top ten take approximately 2.9%. This sample also appeared in a second study, on T cells of mothers and their children. As that study records: Sample barcodes plus 2-4 random nucleotides came from the M1S primer. Related mother and child pairs showed slightly greater overlap (not significant) than unrelated pairs did.

This sequence originates from a boy aged 5 to 17 in good health. Sequencing was carried out using blood. The chain is built from TRBV20-1 and TRBJ1-1; 9 bases fit TRBD1. DNA of the CDR3: TGCAGTGCTAGAGATAACCGGGACAGGGTCACTGAAGCTTTCTTT. The encoded protein is CSARDNRDRVTEAFF.